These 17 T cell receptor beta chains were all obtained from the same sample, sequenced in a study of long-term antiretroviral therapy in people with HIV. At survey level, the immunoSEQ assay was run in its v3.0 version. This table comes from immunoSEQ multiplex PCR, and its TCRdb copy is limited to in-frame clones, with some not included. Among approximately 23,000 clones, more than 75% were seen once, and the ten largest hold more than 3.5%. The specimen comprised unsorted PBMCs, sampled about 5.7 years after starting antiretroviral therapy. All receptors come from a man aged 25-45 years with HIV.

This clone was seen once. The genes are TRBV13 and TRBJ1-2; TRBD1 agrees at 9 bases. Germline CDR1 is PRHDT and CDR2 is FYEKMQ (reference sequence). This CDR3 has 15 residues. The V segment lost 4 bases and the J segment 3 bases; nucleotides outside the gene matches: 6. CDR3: CASSYYRGLDYGYTF. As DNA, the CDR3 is TGTGCCAGCAGCTATTACAGGGGGCTGGACTATGGCTACACCTTC. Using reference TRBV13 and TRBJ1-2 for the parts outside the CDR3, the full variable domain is AAGVIQSPRHLIKEKRETATLKCYPIPRHDTVYWYQQGPGQDPQFLISFYEKMQSDKGSIPDRFSAQQFSDYHSELNMSSLELGDSALYFCASSYYRGLDYGYTFGSGTRLTVV.

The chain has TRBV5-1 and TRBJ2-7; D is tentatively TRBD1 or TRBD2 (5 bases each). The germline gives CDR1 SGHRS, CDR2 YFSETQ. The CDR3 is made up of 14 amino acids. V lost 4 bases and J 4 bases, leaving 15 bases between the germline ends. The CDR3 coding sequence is TGCGCCAGCAGCATCGGGACGGAGCCTTACGAGCAGTACTTC. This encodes CASSIGTEPYEQYF.

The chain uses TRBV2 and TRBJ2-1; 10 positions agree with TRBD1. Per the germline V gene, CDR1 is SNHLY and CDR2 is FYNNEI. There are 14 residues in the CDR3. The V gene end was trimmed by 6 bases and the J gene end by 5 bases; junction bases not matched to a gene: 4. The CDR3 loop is CASSGDRGNNEQFF. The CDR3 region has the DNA TGTGCCAGCAGCGGGGACAGGGGTAACAATGAGCAGTTCTTC.

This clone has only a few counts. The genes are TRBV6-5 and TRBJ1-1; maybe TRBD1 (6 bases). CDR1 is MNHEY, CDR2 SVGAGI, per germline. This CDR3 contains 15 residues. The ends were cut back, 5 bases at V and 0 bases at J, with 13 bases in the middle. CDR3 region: CASSHGGNLNTEAFF. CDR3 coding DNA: TGTGCCAGCAGTCACGGGGGCAACCTGAACACTGAAGCTTTCTTT.

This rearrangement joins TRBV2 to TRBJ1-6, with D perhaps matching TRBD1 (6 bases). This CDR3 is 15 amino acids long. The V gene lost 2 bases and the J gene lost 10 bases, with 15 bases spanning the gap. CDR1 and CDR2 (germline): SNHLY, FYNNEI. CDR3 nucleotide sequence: TGTGCCAGCAGTGAAAGGATGCCCGGGGGCTCACCCCTCCACTTT. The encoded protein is CASSERMPGGSPLHF. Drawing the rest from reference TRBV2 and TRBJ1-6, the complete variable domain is EPEVTQTPSHQVTQMGQEVILRCVPISNHLYFYWYRQILGQKVEFLVSFYNNEISEKSEIFDDQFSVERPDGSNFTLKIRSTKLEDSAMYFCASSERMPGGSPLHFGNGTRLTVT.

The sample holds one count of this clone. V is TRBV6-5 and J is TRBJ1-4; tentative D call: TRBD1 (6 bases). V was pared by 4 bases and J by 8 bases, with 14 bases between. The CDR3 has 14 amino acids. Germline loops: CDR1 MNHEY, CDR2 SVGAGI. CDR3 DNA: TGTGCCAGCAGTTGGGGGGGCGTGGGAGAAAAACTGTTTTTT. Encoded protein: CASSWGGVGEKLFF.

In nucleotides, the CDR3 is TGCGCCAGCAATGACGGGGGGAGCTCCTACAATGAGCAGTTCTTC. Its protein product is CASNDGGSSYNEQFF. V usage is TRBV5-1 and J usage is TRBJ2-1; 7 bases map to TRBD2. V dropped 6 bases and J dropped 0; count of bases not matched to a gene: 6. CDR1 SGHRS and CDR2 YFSETQ come from the germline V gene. CDR3 length: 15 amino acids. Complete variable domain (other parts from reference TRBV5-1 and TRBJ2-1): KAGVTQTPRYLIKTRGQQVTLSCSPISGHRSVSWYQQTPGQGLQFLFEYFSETQRNKGNFPGRFSGRQFSNSRSEMNVSTLELGDSALYLCASNDGGSSYNEQFFGPGTRLTVL.

The CDR3 nucleotides read TGTGCCAGCAGTTACAGCAGGACTGAAGCTTTCTTT. It encodes CASSYSRTEAFF. V and J are TRBV6-6 and TRBJ1-1; no reliable D call. The V end lost 2 bases, the J end lost 5 bases, and 6 bases lay between the germline ends. The CDR3 sequence is 12 residues long. Germline V gives CDR1 MNHNY, CDR2 SVGAGI (reference sequence).

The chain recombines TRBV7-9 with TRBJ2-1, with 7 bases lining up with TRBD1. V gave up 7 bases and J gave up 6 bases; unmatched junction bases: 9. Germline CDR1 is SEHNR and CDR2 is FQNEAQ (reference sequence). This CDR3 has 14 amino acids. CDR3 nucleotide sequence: TGTGCCAGCACCTTCGACAGGGACGGCAATGAGCAGTTCTTC. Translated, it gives CASTFDRDGNEQFF.

CDR3 in amino acids: CASSEGQARALHF. CDR3 coding DNA: TGTGCCAGCAGTGAAGGGCAGGCTCGGGCCCTCCACTTT. V is TRBV2 and J is TRBJ1-6; D is undetermined. V lost 1 base, J lost 14 bases, and 12 bases lay in between. Germline lookup yields CDR1 SNHLY and CDR2 FYNNEI. CDR3 size: 13 residues.

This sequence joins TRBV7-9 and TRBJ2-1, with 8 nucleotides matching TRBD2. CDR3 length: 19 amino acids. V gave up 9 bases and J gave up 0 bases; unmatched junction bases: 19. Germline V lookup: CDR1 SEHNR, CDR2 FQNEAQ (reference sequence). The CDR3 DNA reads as TGTGCCAGTCTGGGGCGGGAGGAAGTACTCAGAAGCTCCTACAATGAGCAGTTCTTC. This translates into CASLGREEVLRSSYNEQFF. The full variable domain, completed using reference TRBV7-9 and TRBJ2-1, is DTGVSQNPRHKITKRGQNVTFRCDPISEHNRLYWYRQTLGQGPEFLTYFQNEAQLEKSRLLSDRFSAERPKGSFSTLEIQRTEQGDSAMYLCASLGREEVLRSSYNEQFFGPGTRLTVL.

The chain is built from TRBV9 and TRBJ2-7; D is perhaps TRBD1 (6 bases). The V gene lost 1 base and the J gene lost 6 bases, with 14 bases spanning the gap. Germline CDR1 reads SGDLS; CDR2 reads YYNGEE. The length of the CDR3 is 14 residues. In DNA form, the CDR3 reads TGTGCCAGCAGCGTAAGACAGGCAGGAGGCGAGCAGTACTTC. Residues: CASSVRQAGGEQYF.

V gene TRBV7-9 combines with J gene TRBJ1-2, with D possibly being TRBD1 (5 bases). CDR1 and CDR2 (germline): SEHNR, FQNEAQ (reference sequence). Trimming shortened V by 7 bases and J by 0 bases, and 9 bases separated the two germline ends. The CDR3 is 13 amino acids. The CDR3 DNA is TGTGCCAGCACCGACAGAACTAACTATGGCTACACCTTC. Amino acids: CASTDRTNYGYTF.

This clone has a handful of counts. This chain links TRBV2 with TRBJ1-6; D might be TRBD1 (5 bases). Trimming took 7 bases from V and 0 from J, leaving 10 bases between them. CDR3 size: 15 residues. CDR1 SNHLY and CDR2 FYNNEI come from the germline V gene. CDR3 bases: TGTGCCAGCATTAACGACAGCTCCTATAATTCACCCCTCCACTTT. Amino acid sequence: CASINDSSYNSPLHF.

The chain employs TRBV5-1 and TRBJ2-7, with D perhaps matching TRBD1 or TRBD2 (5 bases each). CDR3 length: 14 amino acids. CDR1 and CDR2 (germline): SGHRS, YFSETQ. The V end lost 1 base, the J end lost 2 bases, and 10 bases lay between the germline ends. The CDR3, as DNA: TGCGCCAGCAGCTTGAGCGGACAAACCTACGAGCAGTACTTC. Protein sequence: CASSLSGQTYEQYF.

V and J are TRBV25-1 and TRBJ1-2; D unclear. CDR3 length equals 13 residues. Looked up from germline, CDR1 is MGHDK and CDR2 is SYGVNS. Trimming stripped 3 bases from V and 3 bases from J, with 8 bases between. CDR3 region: CASSEELYYGYTF. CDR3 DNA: TGTGCCAGCAGTGAGGAACTTTACTATGGCTACACCTTC.

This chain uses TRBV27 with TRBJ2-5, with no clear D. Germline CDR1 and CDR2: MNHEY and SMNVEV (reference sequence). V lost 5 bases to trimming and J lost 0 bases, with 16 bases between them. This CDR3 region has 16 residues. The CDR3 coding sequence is TGTGCCAGCAGTCCAGCCGCAGCACTATACCAAGAGACCCAGTACTTC. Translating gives CASSPAAALYQETQYF.